The T cell receptor (beta chain) described here comes from a study of beta chain features in type 1 diabetes. About this clone itself: Its antigen remains unknown.

Expressed TCRB transcripts were sequenced, since all the RNA that had been isolated was reverse transcribed. For naive, central memory and regulatory T cell samples, reads averaged roughly 3.7 million. Profiling relied on immunoSEQ multiplex PCR, and the TCRdb table lists in-frame clones only, not all of them. Among about 660,000 clones listed, around 15% were seen once. CDR1 is MGHDK, CDR2 SYGVNS, per germline. The CDR3 is 14 residues long. V was cut by 7 bases and J by 1 base, with 13 bases left in between. Points from the study as a whole: Shortening of TCRB CDR3s, moderate but significant, appeared in all four CD4+ subsets of Type 1 diabetes patients.

The receptor's source is a man between 18 and 29 years old with type 1 diabetes. The source material was naive CD4+ T cells from blood. The V and J genes are TRBV25-1 and TRBJ1-1; perhaps TRBD1 as D (6 bases). CDR3 sequence: CASTGGGKNTEAFF. The CDR3 DNA sequence: TGTGCCAGCACCGGGGGGGGCAAGAACACTGAAGCTTTCTTT. Variable domain in full (rest from reference TRBV25-1 and TRBJ1-1): EADIYQTPRYLVIGTGKKITLECSQTMGHDKMYWYQQDPGMELHLIHYSYGVNSTEKGDLSSESTVSRIRTEHFPLTLESARPSHTSQYLCASTGGGKNTEAFFGQGTRLTVV.